Each of the 17 T cell receptor beta chains below was sequenced from the same sample in a study of regulatory T cells in long-lasting Graves disease. Combining iRepertoire HTBI primers with Arm-PCR of CDR3 regions, the authors built TCR beta libraries. TCRdb independently ran MiXCR on the multiplex PCR reads; one entry per CDR3 protein. The repertoire holds about 220,000 distinct CDR3 sequences, with approximately 16% as singletons. Time point noted: newly diagnosed GD, antithyroid drugs for less than 3 months. Construction of the TCR library relied on RNA isolated from PBMCs. The sequences come from peripheral blood mononuclear cells (PBMCs), collected at new diagnosis, from a patient treated with antithyroid drugs. The source is a female donor with Graves disease.

This clonotype was seen many times. The chain carries TRBV2 and TRBJ2-5; D gene uncertain. The germline V gene encodes CDR1 SNHLY and CDR2 FYNNEI. V lost 3 bases to trimming and J lost 1 base, with 9 bases between them. The CDR3 sequence is 14 residues long. The CDR3 reads CASSEHRGQETQYF. In nucleotides, the CDR3 is TGTGCCAGCAGTGAGCACCGAGGCCAAGAGACCCAGTACTTC.

This clonotype appeared many times. This chain connects TRBV7-9 to TRBJ1-4; D may be TRBD1 (5 bases). Trimming pared 5 bases from V and 8 bases from J, leaving 15 bases between. The CDR3 contains 14 residues. Germline CDR1 SEHNR, CDR2 FQNEAQ (reference sequence). The CDR3 region is CASSTGTSEEKLFF. For the CDR3, the DNA is TGTGCCAGCAGCACCGGGACCTCCGAGGAAAAACTGTTTTTT.

This clonotype has at least ten counts. The chain carries TRBV12-3 or TRBV12-4 and TRBJ1-4; D is perhaps TRBD1 (6 bases). The V end lost 6 bases, the J end lost 8 bases, and 13 bases lay between the germline ends. CDR3 length: 13 amino acids. Here the CDR3 DNA reads TGTGCCAGCAGCCCCGGGGGGGCAGAAAAACTGTTTTTT. Its translation: CASSPGGAEKLFF.

This clonotype was detected ten times or more. The rearrangement joins TRBV9 to TRBJ2-7; 15 bases are shared with TRBD2. V was clipped by 4 bases and J by 0 bases; unmatched bases: 8. This CDR3 has 18 amino acids. Germline CDR1 reads SGDLS; CDR2 reads YYNGEE. The CDR3 loop is CASSRGLAGGRSSYEQYF. The CDR3 DNA sequence: TGTGCCAGCAGCCGGGGACTAGCGGGAGGCAGGAGCTCCTACGAGCAGTACTTC.

The rearrangement joins TRBV20-1 to TRBJ2-5, with D tentatively TRBD1 or TRBD2 (5 bases each). The CDR3 contains 15 residues. CDR1 is DFQATT and CDR2 is SNEGSKA in the germline V gene (reference sequence). The V gene lost 0 bases and the J gene lost 5 bases, with 16 bases spanning the gap. The CDR3 reads CSARDQGSWRETQYF. The CDR3 DNA is TGCAGTGCTAGAGATCAGGGCTCTTGGAGGGAGACCCAGTACTTC.

This clonotype was counted ten times or more. J is TRBJ1-2 and V is TRBV25-1; no clear D gene. V shed 3 bases and J shed 7 bases, with 12 bases lying between them. CDR1 MGHDK and CDR2 SYGVNS come from the germline V gene. The CDR3 is 13 amino acids. The CDR3 DNA reads as TGTGCCAGCAGTGATAGAGGGAAGGCTGGCTACACCTTC. This codes for CASSDRGKAGYTF.

Many counts were recorded for this clonotype. The rearrangement joins TRBV20-1 to TRBJ2-3; D could derive from TRBD1 or TRBD2 (5 bases each). CDR3 size: 15 residues. The germline V gene has CDR1 DFQATT and CDR2 SNEGSKA (reference sequence). V was shortened by 6 bases and J by 0 bases, with 16 bases between the two germline ends. The CDR3 nucleotides read TGCAGTGCCTTTGATCCTCGGGACAGCACAGATACGCAGTATTTT. Translated, it gives CSAFDPRDSTDTQYF.

For this clonotype: A read error may explain this, as a much larger clone is one base away. The chain carries TRBV7-9 and TRBJ1-2, with D unclear. V lost 5 bases to trimming and J lost 7 bases, with 17 bases between them. Germline lookup yields CDR1 SEHNR and CDR2 FQNEAQ (reference sequence). The CDR3 totals 14 residues. CDR3 sequence: CASSEIGGDFGYTF. CDR3 DNA: TGTGCCAGCAGCGAAATAGGAGGCGACTTTGGCTACACCTTC.

This chain uses TRBV18 with TRBJ2-4; either TRBD1 or TRBD2 may fit D (5 bases each). Germline CDR1 and CDR2: KGHSH and LQKENI. The CDR3 runs to 15 residues. The V gene lost 6 bases and the J gene lost 1 base, with 13 bases spanning the gap. The CDR3 DNA follows: TGTGCCAGCTCCCCCCGAGGGGACGCCAAAAACATTCAGTACTTC. This encodes CASSPRGDAKNIQYF.

The chain combines TRBV27 with TRBJ2-7, with 14 positions matching TRBD2. Trimming took 8 bases from V and 4 from J; bases not matched to a gene: 13. CDR1 and CDR2 (germline): MNHEY, SMNVEV (reference sequence). The CDR3 runs to 17 residues. The CDR3 here is CASGAETSGRAGYEQYF. CDR3 sequence (DNA): TGTGCCAGCGGGGCCGAGACTAGCGGGAGGGCCGGGTACGAGCAGTACTTC.

This clonotype was detected many times. CDR3 sequence (DNA): TGTGCCAGCAGTTTTTCGGAGACAACTAATGAAAAACTGTTTTTT. Amino acid sequence: CASSFSETTNEKLFF. The chain carries TRBV27 and TRBJ1-4; D not certain. CDR1 is MNHEY, CDR2 SMNVEV, per germline (reference sequence). The ends were cut back, 3 bases at V and 0 bases at J, with 8 bases in the middle. The CDR3 runs to 15 residues.

This clonotype has ten or more counts. This chain joins TRBV19 and TRBJ2-1; no definite D call. The V end lost 1 base, the J end lost 0 bases, and 10 bases lay between the germline ends. Germline CDR1 is LNHDA and CDR2 is SQIVND (reference sequence). This CDR3 has 16 amino acids. The CDR3 coding sequence is TGTGCCAGTAGTATAGCACAGAGAAGCTCCTACAATGAGCAGTTCTTC. This translates into CASSIAQRSSYNEQFF. The whole variable domain, filled in from reference TRBV19 and TRBJ2-1, reads DGGITQSPKYLFRKEGQNVTLSCEQNLNHDAMYWYRQDPGQGLRLIYYSQIVNDFQKGDIAEGYSVSREKKESFPLTVTSAQKNPTAFYLCASSIAQRSSYNEQFFGPGTRLTVL.

This clonotype appeared many times. The CDR3 is CASSLVAGVNEQFF. In DNA, the CDR3 is TGTGCCAGCAGCTTAGTAGCGGGAGTAAATGAGCAGTTCTTC. The chain employs TRBV11-3 and TRBJ2-1, with 9 bases identical to TRBD2. The trim removed 1 base at V and 7 bases at J, leaving 2 bases unmatched. The length of the CDR3 is 14 residues. The germline V gene encodes CDR1 SGHNT and CDR2 YENEEA.

This clonotype was recorded many times. The chain joins TRBV19 to TRBJ1-5; D is possibly TRBD1 (6 bases). Germline V lookup: CDR1 LNHDA, CDR2 SQIVND (reference sequence). V was pared by 9 bases and J by 0 bases, with 33 bases between. The CDR3 extends over 21 amino acids. In DNA, the CDR3 is TGTGCCAGGGGATATTCACACCGGGACAAACTATCGTATTATAGCAATCAGCCCCAGCATTTT. Translating gives CARGYSHRDKLSYYSNQPQHF.

This clonotype was observed once. A far larger clone is a single base away, which makes a read error likely. The chain couples TRBV28 to TRBJ2-1, with D perhaps matching TRBD1 (6 bases). The CDR3 totals 14 residues. Per germline, CDR1 MDHEN and CDR2 SYDVKM. The CDR3 DNA is TGTGCCAGCAGTTACACAGGGATCTACAGTGAGCAGTTCTTC. This encodes CASSYTGIYSEQFF.

This clonotype was observed at least ten times. This chain uses TRBV20-1 with TRBJ1-1; D gene uncertain. The CDR3 extends over 13 amino acids. Germline CDR1 DFQATT, CDR2 SNEGSKA (reference sequence). V shed 2 bases and J shed 0 bases, with 7 bases lying between them. CDR3 coding DNA: TGCAGTGCTAGACAGATGATGAACACTGAAGCTTTCTTT. Amino acid sequence: CSARQMMNTEAFF.

This clonotype was observed at least ten times. The gene calls are TRBV7-3 and TRBJ2-5; 8 positions match TRBD2. Germline CDR1 and CDR2: SGHTA and FQGTGA. V was clipped by 2 bases and J by 2 bases; unmatched bases: 7. The CDR3 is 16 residues long. Here the CDR3 reads CASSLSGGRNQETQYF. For the CDR3, the DNA is TGTGCCAGCAGCTTATCGGGCGGGAGGAATCAAGAGACCCAGTACTTC.